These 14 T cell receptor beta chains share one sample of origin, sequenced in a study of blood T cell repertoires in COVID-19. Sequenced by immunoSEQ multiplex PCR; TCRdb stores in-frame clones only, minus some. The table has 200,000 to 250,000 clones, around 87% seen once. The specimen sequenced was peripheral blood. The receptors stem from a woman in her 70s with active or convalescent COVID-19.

The CDR3 region is CASSYAQIGRVDTQYF. The CDR3 DNA is TGTGCCAGCAGTTACGCTCAAATAGGCCGGGTGGATACGCAGTATTTT. The chain is built from TRBV6-2 or TRBV6-3 and TRBJ2-3; D remains ambiguous. Germline V gene sequence: CDR1 MNHEY, CDR2 SVGEGT. V was shortened by 2 bases and J by 6 bases, with 18 bases between the two germline ends. The CDR3 has 16 residues.

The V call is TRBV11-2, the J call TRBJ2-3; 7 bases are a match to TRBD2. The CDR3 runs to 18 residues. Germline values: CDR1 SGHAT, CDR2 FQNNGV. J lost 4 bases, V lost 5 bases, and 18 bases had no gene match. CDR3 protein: CASSLLVGLAAGSDTQYF. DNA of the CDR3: TGTGCCAGCAGCCTCCTAGTAGGGCTAGCGGCGGGGTCAGATACGCAGTATTTT.

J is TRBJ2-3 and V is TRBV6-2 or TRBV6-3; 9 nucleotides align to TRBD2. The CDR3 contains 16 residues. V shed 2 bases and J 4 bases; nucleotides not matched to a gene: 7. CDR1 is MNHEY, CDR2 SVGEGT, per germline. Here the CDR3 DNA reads TGTGCCAGCAGTTACAGAGCGGGGGGCGACTCAGATACGCAGTATTTT. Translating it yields CASSYRAGGDSDTQYF.

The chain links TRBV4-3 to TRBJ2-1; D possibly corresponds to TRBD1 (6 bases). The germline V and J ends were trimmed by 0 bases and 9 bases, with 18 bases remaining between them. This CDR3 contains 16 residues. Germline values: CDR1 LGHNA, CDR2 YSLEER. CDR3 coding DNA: TGCGCCAGCAGCCAAGATTACCAAGACAGGTCGGGTGAGCAGTTCTTC. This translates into CASSQDYQDRSGEQFF.

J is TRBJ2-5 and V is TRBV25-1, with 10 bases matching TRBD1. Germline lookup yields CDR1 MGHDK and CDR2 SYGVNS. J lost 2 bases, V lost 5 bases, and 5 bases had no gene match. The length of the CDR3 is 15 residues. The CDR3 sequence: CASSFRDRGQETQYF. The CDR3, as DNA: TGTGCCAGCAGTTTCCGGGACAGGGGTCAAGAGACCCAGTACTTC.

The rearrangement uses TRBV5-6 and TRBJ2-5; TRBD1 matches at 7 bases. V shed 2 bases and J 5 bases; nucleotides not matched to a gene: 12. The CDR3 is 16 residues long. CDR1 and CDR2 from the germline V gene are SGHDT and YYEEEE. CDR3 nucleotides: TGTGCCAGCAGCTTCCATAGATCAGGGGGTAAGGAGACCCAGTACTTC. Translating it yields CASSFHRSGGKETQYF.

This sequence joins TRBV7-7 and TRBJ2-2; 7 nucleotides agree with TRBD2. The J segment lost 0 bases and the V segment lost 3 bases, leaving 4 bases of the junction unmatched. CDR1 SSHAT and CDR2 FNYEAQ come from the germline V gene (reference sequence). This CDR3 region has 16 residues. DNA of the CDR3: TGTGCCAGCAGCTTCCTTGGGGGGGCGAACACCGGGGAGCTGTTTTTT. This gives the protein CASSFLGGANTGELFF.

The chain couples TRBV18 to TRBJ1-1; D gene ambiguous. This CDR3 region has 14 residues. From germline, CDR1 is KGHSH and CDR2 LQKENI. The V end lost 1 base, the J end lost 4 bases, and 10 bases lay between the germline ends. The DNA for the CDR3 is TGTGCCAGCTCACCACAGGAGGCCCCCACTGAAGCTTTCTTT. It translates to CASSPQEAPTEAFF.

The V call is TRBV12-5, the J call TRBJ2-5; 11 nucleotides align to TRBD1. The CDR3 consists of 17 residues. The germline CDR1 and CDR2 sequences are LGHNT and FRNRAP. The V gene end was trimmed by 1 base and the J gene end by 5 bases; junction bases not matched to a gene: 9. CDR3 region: CASGLGVVGQGAETQYF. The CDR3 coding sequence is TGTGCTAGTGGTTTGGGGGTGGTTGGACAGGGGGCTGAGACCCAGTACTTC.

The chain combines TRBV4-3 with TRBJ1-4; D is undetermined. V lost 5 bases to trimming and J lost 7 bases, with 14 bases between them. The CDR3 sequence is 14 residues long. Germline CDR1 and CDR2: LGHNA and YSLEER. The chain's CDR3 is CASSAGSWSEKLFF. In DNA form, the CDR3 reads TGCGCCAGCAGCGCTGGGTCCTGGAGTGAAAAACTGTTTTTT.

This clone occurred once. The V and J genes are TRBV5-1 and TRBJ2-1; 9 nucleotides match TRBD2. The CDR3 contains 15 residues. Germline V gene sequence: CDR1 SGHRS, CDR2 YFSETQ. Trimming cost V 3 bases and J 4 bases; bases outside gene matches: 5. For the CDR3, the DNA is TGCGCCAGCAGCTCCAGCGGGGGGACTTACAATGAGCAGTTCTTC. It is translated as CASSSSGGTYNEQFF.

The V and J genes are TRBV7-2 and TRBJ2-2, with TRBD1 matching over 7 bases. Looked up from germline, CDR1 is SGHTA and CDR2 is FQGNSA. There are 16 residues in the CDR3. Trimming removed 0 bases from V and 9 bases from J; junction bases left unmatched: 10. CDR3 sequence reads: CASSLAKGTDTRELFF. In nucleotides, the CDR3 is TGTGCCAGCAGCTTAGCGAAGGGGACAGATACCCGGGAGCTGTTTTTT.

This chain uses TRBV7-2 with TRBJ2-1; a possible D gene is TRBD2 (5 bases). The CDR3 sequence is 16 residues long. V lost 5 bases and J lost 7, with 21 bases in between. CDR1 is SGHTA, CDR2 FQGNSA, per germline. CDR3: CASSPNSGYGGNEQFF. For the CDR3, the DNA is TGTGCCAGCAGCCCGAACTCGGGGTACGGTGGGAATGAGCAGTTCTTC.

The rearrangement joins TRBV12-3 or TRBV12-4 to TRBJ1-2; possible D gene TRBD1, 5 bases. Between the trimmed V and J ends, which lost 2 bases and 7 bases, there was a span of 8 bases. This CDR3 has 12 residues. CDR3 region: CASSLRDFGYTF. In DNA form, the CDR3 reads TGTGCCAGCAGTTTACGGGACTTTGGCTACACCTTC.